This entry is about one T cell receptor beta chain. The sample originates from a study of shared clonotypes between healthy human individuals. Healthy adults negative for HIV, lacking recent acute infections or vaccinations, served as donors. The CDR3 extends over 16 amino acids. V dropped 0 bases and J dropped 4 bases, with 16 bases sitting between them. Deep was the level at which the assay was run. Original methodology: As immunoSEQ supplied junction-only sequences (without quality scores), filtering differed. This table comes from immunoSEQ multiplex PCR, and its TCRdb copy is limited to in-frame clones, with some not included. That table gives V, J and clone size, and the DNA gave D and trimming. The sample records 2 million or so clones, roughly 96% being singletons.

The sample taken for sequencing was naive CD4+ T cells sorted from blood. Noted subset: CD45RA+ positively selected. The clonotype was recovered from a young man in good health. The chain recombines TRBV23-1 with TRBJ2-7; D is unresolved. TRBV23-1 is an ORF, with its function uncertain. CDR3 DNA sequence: TGCGCCAGCAGTCAATCAAGGAGCCTTAGCCGGTACGAGCAGTACTTC. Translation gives CASSQSRSLSRYEQYF.